Listed below are T cell receptor beta chains from one sample, sequenced in a study of OX40 agonist ivuxolimab in advanced cancers. Profiling relied on immunoSEQ multiplex PCR, and the TCRdb table lists in-frame clones only, not all of them. Among fewer than 95,000 clones, 85% to 90% were seen once, and the ten largest hold over 7%. The starting material was CD4+ or CD8+ T cells sorted from blood, obtained in a trial of the OX40 agonist ivuxolimab. These receptors were collected from an adult with an advanced solid tumor such as melanoma, head and neck, liver or kidney cancer. The CDR3 runs from the conserved cysteine through the conserved F or W. D genes are given only for firm matches. The listing skips clone size in some rows; elsewhere it reads once, few, many or a size class.

size,J,D,V,CDR3,DNA
-,TRBJ2-3,-,TRBV10-1,CASADPAVDTQYF,TGCGCCAGCGCAGACCCCGCCGTGGATACGCAGTATTTT
-,TRBJ2-7,-,TRBV28,CASSPRHHYEQYF,TGTGCCAGCAGCCCACGACACCACTACGAGCAGTACTTC
-,TRBJ2-5,TRBD1,TRBV2,CASDGQGLKETQYF,TGTGCCAGCGACGGACAGGGACTCAAAGAGACCCAGTACTTC
-,TRBJ1-2,-,TRBV2,CASTESLYGYTF,TGTGCCAGCACAGAGAGCCTCTATGGCTACACCTTC
few,TRBJ2-3,-,TRBV27,CASSLFTGAGTDTQYF,TGTGCCAGCAGTTTATTCACGGGGGCAGGAACAGATACGCAGTATTTT
-,TRBJ1-2,-,TRBV5-8,CASIYRARDYGYTF,TGTGCCAGCATCTACAGGGCCCGAGACTATGGCTACACCTTC
-,TRBJ2-2,TRBD2,TRBV5-1,CASRIRTSGRINTGELFF,TGCGCCAGCAGAATTCGGACTAGCGGGAGGATAAACACCGGGGAGCTGTTTTTT
-,TRBJ2-5,-,TRBV7-2,CASSATQGFVGKKETQYF,TGTGCCAGCAGCGCTACCCAGGGCTTCGTGGGGAAGAAAGAGACCCAGTACTTC
-,TRBJ2-7,TRBD1,TRBV19,CASSTRQGTSYEQYF,TGTGCCAGTAGTACCCGACAGGGAACGTCCTACGAGCAGTACTTC
-,TRBJ2-7,-,TRBV7-3,CASSLTGLGEQYF,TGTGCCAGCAGCTTAACGGGTCTGGGCGAGCAGTACTTC
-,TRBJ1-1,TRBD1,TRBV28,CASSGQGRAEAFF,TGTGCCAGCAGCGGACAGGGGCGTGCTGAAGCTTTCTTT
-,TRBJ1-1,TRBD1,TRBV6-6,CASSYSGQGEPTEAFF,TGTGCCAGCAGTTACTCGGGACAGGGGGAACCCACTGAAGCTTTCTTT
-,TRBJ2-7,-,TRBV30,CAWSVQPRGGRYEQYF,TGTGCCTGGAGTGTACAACCCAGGGGCGGGCGGTACGAGCAGTACTTC
-,TRBJ1-1,-,TRBV18,CASSREEELNTEAFF,TGTGCCAGCTCACGAGAGGAGGAATTGAACACTGAAGCTTTCTTT
-,TRBJ2-7,-,TRBV5-6,CASSLARPLYEQYF,TGTGCCAGCAGCTTGGCCCGGCCTCTCTACGAGCAGTACTTC
-,TRBJ2-1,-,TRBV6-5,CASSYYAGNSNEQFF,TGTGCCAGCAGTTACTACGCGGGGAACTCCAATGAGCAGTTCTTC
-,TRBJ1-1,-,TRBV9,CASSVVGRGGEAFF,TGTGCCAGCAGCGTAGTGGGACGGGGAGGCGAAGCTTTCTTT
-,TRBJ1-5,-,TRBV6-5,CASRRTGRNQPQHF,TGTGCCAGCAGAAGAACAGGGCGCAATCAGCCCCAGCATTTT
once,TRBJ2-5,TRBD2,TRBV7-9,CASSPPREGVKAQYF,TGTGCCAGCAGCCCCCCTCGGGAGGGGGTTAAAGCCCAGTACTTC
-,TRBJ2-7,-,TRBV5-4,CASSATGYEQYF,TGTGCCAGCAGCGCGACAGGATACGAGCAGTACTTC
-,TRBJ1-5,-,TRBV28,CAIGGSYSNQPQHF,TGTGCCATTGGGGGGAGCTATAGCAATCAGCCCCAGCATTTT
-,TRBJ2-1,-,TRBV11-2,CASSLGTWESSYNEQFF,TGTGCCAGCAGCTTAGGTACGTGGGAGAGCTCCTACAATGAGCAGTTCTTC
-,TRBJ2-3,TRBD2,TRBV19,CASKGGRDNTDTQYF,TGTGCCAGTAAAGGCGGGAGAGATAACACAGATACGCAGTATTTT
-,TRBJ2-3,-,TRBV7-3,CASSLSLVDTQYF,TGTGCCAGCAGCTTAAGCCTTGTGGATACGCAGTATTTT
few,TRBJ2-1,-,TRBV2,CASSVGWQGNEQFF,TGTGCCAGCAGTGTCGGATGGCAGGGTAATGAGCAGTTCTTC
-,TRBJ2-7,-,TRBV27,CASSFSGGAYEQYF,TGTGCCAGCAGTTTTTCAGGGGGGGCCTACGAGCAGTACTTC